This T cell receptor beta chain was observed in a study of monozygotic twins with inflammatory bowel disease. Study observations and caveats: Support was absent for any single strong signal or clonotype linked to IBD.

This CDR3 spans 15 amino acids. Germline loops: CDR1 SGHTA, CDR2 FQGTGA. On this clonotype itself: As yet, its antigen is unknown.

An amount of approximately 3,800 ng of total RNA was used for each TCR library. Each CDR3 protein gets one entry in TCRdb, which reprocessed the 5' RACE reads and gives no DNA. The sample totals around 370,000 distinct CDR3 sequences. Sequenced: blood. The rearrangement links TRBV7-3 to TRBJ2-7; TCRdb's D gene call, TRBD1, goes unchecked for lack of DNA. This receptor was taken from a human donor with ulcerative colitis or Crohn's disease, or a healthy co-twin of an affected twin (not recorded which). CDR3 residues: CASSLWADPSYEQYF. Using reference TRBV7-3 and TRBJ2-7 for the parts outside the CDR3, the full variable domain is GAGVSQTPSNKVTEKGKYVELRCDPISGHTALYWYRQSLGQGPEFLIYFQGTGAADDSGLPNDRFFAVRPEGSVSTLKIQRTERGDSAVYLCASSLWADPSYEQYFGPGTRLTVT.